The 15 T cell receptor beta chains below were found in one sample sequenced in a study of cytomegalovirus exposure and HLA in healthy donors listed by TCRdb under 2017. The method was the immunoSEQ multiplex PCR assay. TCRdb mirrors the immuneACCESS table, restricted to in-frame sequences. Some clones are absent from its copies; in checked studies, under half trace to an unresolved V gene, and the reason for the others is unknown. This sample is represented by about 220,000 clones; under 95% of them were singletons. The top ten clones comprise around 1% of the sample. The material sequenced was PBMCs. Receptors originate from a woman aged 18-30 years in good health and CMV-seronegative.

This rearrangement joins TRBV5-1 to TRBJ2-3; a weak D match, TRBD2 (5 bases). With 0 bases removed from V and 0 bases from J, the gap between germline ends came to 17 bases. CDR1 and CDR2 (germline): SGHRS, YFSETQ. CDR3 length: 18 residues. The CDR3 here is CASSLERLGRGSTDTQYF. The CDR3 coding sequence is TGCGCCAGCAGCTTGGAAAGGTTGGGTCGGGGTAGCACAGATACGCAGTATTTT. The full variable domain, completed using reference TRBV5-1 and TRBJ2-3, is KAGVTQTPRYLIKTRGQQVTLSCSPISGHRSVSWYQQTPGQGLQFLFEYFSETQRNKGNFPGRFSGRQFSNSRSEMNVSTLELGDSALYLCASSLERLGRGSTDTQYFGPGTRLTVL.

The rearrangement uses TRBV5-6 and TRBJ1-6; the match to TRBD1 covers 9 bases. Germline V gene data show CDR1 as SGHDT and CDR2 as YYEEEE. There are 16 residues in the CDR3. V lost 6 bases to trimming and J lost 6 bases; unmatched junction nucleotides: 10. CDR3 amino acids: CASTADRGSGNSPLHF. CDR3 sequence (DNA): TGTGCCAGCACCGCGGACAGGGGATCGGGTAATTCACCCCTCCACTTT.

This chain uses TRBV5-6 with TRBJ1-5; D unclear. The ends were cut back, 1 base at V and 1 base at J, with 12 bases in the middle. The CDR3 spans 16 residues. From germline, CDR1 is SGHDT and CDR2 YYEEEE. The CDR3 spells CASSLWRPVSNQPQHF. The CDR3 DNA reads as TGTGCCAGCAGCTTGTGGAGGCCTGTGAGCAATCAGCCCCAGCATTTT.

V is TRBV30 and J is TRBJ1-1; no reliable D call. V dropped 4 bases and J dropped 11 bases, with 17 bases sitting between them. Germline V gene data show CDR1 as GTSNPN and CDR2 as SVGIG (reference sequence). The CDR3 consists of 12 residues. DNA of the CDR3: TGTGCCTGGACGACTGGTTTATTTTATGCTTTCTTT. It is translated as CAWTTGLFYAFF. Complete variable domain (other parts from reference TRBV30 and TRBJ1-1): SQTIHQWPATLVQPVGSPLSLECTVEGTSNPNLYWYRQAAGRGLQLLFYSVGIGQISSEVPQNLSASRPQDRQFILSSKKLLLSDSGFYLCAWTTGLFYAFFGQGTRLTVV.

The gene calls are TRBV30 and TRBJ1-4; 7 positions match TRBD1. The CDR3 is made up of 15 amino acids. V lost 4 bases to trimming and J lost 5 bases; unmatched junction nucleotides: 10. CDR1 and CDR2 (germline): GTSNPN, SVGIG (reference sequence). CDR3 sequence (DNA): TGTGCCTGGACGATTGGACAGGCTAAAAATGAAAAACTGTTTTTT. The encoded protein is CAWTIGQAKNEKLFF. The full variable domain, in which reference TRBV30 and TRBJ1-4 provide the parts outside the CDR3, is SQTIHQWPATLVQPVGSPLSLECTVEGTSNPNLYWYRQAAGRGLQLLFYSVGIGQISSEVPQNLSASRPQDRQFILSSKKLLLSDSGFYLCAWTIGQAKNEKLFFGSGTQLSVL.

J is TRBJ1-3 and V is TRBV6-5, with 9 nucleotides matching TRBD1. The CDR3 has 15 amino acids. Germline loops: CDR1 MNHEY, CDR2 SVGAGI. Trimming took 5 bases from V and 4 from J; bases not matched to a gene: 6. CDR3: CASSPQGAGGNTIYF. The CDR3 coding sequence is TGTGCCAGCAGTCCACAGGGGGCGGGAGGAAACACCATATATTTT.

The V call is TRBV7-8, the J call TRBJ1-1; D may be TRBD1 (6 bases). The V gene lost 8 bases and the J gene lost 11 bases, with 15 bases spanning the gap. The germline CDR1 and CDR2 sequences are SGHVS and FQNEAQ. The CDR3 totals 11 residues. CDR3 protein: CASLRGGDAFF. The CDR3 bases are TGTGCCAGCCTAAGGGGGGGCGACGCTTTCTTT. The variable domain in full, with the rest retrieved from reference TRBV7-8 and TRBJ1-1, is GAGVSQSPRYKVAKRGQDVALRCDPISGHVSLFWYQQALGQGPEFLTYFQNEAQLDKSGLPSDRFFAERPEGSVSTLKIQRTQQEDSAVYLCASLRGGDAFFGQGTRLTVV.

The CDR3 sequence: CASSFGDSPRGYTF. The CDR3 nucleotides read TGCGCCAGCAGCTTCGGGGACAGCCCTCGAGGCTACACCTTC. This rearrangement joins TRBV5-1 to TRBJ1-2; TRBD1 matches 7 bases. CDR1 and CDR2 from the germline V gene are SGHRS and YFSETQ. Trimming removed 2 bases from V and 8 bases from J; junction bases left unmatched: 9. CDR3 length equals 14 residues.

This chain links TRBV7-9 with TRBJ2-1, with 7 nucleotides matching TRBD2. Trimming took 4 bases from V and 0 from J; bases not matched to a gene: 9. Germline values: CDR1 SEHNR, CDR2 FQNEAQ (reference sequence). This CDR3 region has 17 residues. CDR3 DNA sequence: TGTGCCAGCAGCTCAATCGAAGCGGGATCCTCCTACAATGAGCAGTTCTTC. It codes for CASSSIEAGSSYNEQFF. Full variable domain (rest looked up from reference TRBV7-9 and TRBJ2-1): DTGVSQNPRHKITKRGQNVTFRCDPISEHNRLYWYRQTLGQGPEFLTYFQNEAQLEKSRLLSDRFSAERPKGSFSTLEIQRTEQGDSAMYLCASSSIEAGSSYNEQFFGPGTRLTVL.

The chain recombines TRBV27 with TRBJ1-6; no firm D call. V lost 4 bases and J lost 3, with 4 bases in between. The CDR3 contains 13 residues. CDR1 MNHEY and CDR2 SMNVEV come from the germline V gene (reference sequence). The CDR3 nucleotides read TGTGCCAGCAGTTCCTACTATAATTCACCCCTCCACTTT. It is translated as CASSSYYNSPLHF.

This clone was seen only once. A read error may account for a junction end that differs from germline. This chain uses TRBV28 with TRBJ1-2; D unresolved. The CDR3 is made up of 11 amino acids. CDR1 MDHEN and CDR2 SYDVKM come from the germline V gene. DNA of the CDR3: TGTGCCAGCAGTTTTACGAATCATCTGCGATTC. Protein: CASSFTNHLRF.

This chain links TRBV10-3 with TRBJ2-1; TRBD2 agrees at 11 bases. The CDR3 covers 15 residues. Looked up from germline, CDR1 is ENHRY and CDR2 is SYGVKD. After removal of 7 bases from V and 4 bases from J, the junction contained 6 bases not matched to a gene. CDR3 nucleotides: TGTGCCATCACCAACCTAGCGGGGGGATACAATGAGCAGTTCTTC. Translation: CAITNLAGGYNEQFF.

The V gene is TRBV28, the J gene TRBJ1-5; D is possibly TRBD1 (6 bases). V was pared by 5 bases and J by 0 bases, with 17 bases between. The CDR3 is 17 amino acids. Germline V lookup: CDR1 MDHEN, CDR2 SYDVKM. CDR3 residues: CASSLFGQSYSNQPQHF. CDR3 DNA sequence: TGTGCCAGCAGTCTATTTGGACAGAGCTATAGCAATCAGCCCCAGCATTTT.

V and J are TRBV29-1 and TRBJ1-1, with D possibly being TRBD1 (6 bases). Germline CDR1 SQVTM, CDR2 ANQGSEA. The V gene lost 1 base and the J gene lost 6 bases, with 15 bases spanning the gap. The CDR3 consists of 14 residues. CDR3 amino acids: CSVEGLRQESEAFF. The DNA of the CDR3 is TGCAGCGTTGAAGGGTTGAGACAGGAATCTGAAGCTTTCTTT.

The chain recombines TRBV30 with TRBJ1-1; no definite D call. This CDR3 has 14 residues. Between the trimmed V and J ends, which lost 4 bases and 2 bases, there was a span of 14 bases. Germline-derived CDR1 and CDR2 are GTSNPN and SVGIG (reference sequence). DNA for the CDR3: TGTGCCTGGACTGCCGGTGGGCCAAACACTGAAGCTTTCTTT. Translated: CAWTAGGPNTEAFF.